This T cell receptor (beta chain) was captured in a study of T cell responses to AZD1222 COVID-19 vaccine. The overall study: Second-dose intervals near 4 or 12 weeks were combined.

Trimming stripped 3 bases from V and 4 bases from J, with 22 bases between. The CDR3 spans 17 residues. CDR1 and CDR2 from the germline V gene are SGHDT and YYEEEE. The table came from immunoSEQ multiplex PCR; TCRdb's copy has only in-frame clones and leaves some out. The sample lists over 150,000 clones, 85% to 95% occurring once. The clonotype originates from an adult in good health. The starting material was peripheral blood, obtained on day 0 of AZD1222 vaccination. This chain connects TRBV5-6 to TRBJ1-2, with D possibly matching TRBD1 (6 bases). Here the CDR3 DNA reads TGTGCCAGCAGCTCCTTCGCACTGGATGGACAGATCTATGGCTACACCTTC. Encoded protein: CASSSFALDGQIYGYTF.